The rows below give T cell receptor beta chains drawn from one sample of a study of blood T cells in healthy people across ages. TCRdb re-called the 5' RACE reads through MiXCR, storing one row per CDR3 protein. The sample has hundreds of thousands of distinct CDR3 sequences; 45% to 50% are singletons. Sample: blood. These receptors were collected from a woman aged 60-75 years in good health. CDR3s leave out the opening cysteine and the closing phenylalanine or tryptophan.

>TRBV20-1
SAGTSPGLDPNEQF
>TRBV7-2
ASSTTGLIMNTEAF
>TRBV7-8
ASRLGGNTEAF
>TRBV5-6
ASTKDSSEAF
>TRBV28
ASGDGAFRNIQY
>TRBV20-1
SAKEITYEQY
>TRBV21-1
ASSKPNPGGLSTDTQY
>TRBV12-3/TRBV12-4
ASSAGGDTQC
>TRBV18
ASSPEGQHLF
>TRBV28
ASSTRNNEQF
>TRBV9
ASSVGGAPRPF
>TRBV27
ASLSDREIPEAF
>TRBV20-1
SAAYNRAPRGNEQF
>TRBV27
ASSVTGTGTEQY
>TRBV2
AGGRLKAGELF
>TRBV9
ASSVEAGSVYGYT
>TRBV27
AGSSLGDADSPLH
>TRBV5-6
ASSLPPASREQF
>TRBV10-3
AIRPGTSSQNEQY
>TRBV7-2
ASSQGAEQY
>TRBV6-5
ASSYYHEQF
>TRBV2
ASKQGPNSPLH
>TRBV29-1
SVWGVGGELF
>TRBV7-2
ASSPTYYEQY
>TRBV18
ASSPGTGSEQY
>TRBV7-9
ASSSTGQGSPPQY
>TRBV7-9
ASSPIDLIYGYT
>TRBV3-1
ASSQDLTGAMTQY
>TRBV24-1
ATRGHQETQY
>TRBV7-2
ASSPQTGGISPLH
>TRBV5-8
ASSPPRGGFLSPLH
>TRBV10-3
ADKRQGPNSYEQY
>TRBV4-3
ASSQERSSSYNSPLH
>TRBV4-3
ASSQDGTRGETQY
>TRBV27
ASSLSLGPYEQY
>TRBV20-1
SARDSSRIGTARFEKLF
>TRBV28
ASSPQVGRETQY
>TRBV7-2
ASTLTRGTGNYGYT
>TRBV7-2
ASARGRGVYEQF
>TRBV6-2/TRBV6-3
ASSYRSVGNEQF
>TRBV7-9
ASSFRPGGLSTDTQY